This TCR beta chain was sequenced in a study of cytomegalovirus exposure and HLA in healthy donors. A multiplex PCR was run with 60 Vbeta primers and 13 Jbeta primers. Per the authors' pipeline: Some 10 million shared chains were among the 60 million to 80 million unique TCR beta chains that a later analysis counted. The table came from immunoSEQ multiplex PCR; TCRdb's copy has only in-frame clones and leaves some out. The DNA was the basis for D and trimming; V, J and clone size are from that table. Of about 150,000 clones in the sample, over 70% were seen once. Study conclusions and caveats: In an earlier analysis, most TCR beta V segments were productive about 87% or about 30% of the time. HLA allele associations emerged for roughly 16,000 TCR beta sequences in a later analysis, at 0.05 false discovery rate.

A note on this clone: What it recognizes is unknown.

With V trimmed by 2 bases and J by 1 base, 1 base remained unmatched. This CDR3 has 14 amino acids. Per the germline V gene, CDR1 is SGDLS and CDR2 is YYNGEE. The rearrangement joins TRBV9 to TRBJ2-3, with 7 bases lining up with TRBD2. Sequencing used PBMCs. This clonotype was obtained from a man in his fifties in good health and CMV-seropositive. CDR3: CASSVSGGTDTQYF. For the CDR3, the DNA is TGTGCCAGCAGCGTCAGCGGGGGCACAGATACGCAGTATTTT.